The present entry profiles one T cell receptor (beta chain) with its context. This sample stems from a study of CD8+ T cells in alopecia areata. Germline CDR1 and CDR2: MNHEY and SMNVEV (reference sequence). CDR3 size: 12 residues. Trimming took off 4 bases at V and 4 bases at J, with 7 bases between the two ends. Reverse transcription of extracted RNA yielded cDNA, which provided the sequencing template. Clones were read by immunoSEQ multiplex PCR, and TCRdb kept only the in-frame ones, dropping some. The sample has under 75,000 clones; approximately 45% are singletons. Sequencing was performed on CD8+ T cells sorted from blood, taken at week 0. This chain uses TRBV27 with TRBJ1-2; D remains unclear. The source of this sequence is a human donor with alopecia areata. CDR3 DNA: TGTGCCAGCAGTTCCCCCGGCTATGGCTACACCTTC. Residues: CASSSPGYGYTF.